This TCR beta chain comes out of a study of cytomegalovirus exposure and HLA in healthy donors. This table comes from immunoSEQ multiplex PCR, and its TCRdb copy is limited to in-frame clones, with some not included. The data show more than 250,000 clones, roughly nine tenths seen once. CDR1 and CDR2 from the germline V gene are LNHDA and SQIVND (reference sequence). Between the trimmed V and J ends, which lost 6 bases and 5 bases, there was a span of 13 bases. This CDR3 comprises 13 residues. Source material: PBMCs. This chain uses TRBV19 with TRBJ2-5; tentative D call: TRBD1 (5 bases). The clonotype originates from a woman aged 25-40 years in good health and CMV-seropositive. The CDR3 DNA reads TGTGCCAGTAGCCCCAGGGATATGGAGACCCAGTACTTC. Translating it yields CASSPRDMETQYF.